Listed below are T cell receptor beta chains from one sample, sequenced in a study of cytomegalovirus exposure and HLA in healthy donors. Measured with immunoSEQ multiplex PCR; TCRdb has only the in-frame clones, and not every one. The sample includes more than 50,000 clones. Source material: PBMCs. These receptors were taken from a man aged 45 to 65 in good health and CMV-seropositive. The CDR3 runs from the conserved cysteine through the conserved F or W. D genes are given only for firm matches.

d_call j_call v_call cdr3_nt cdr3_aa
NA TRBJ1-5 TRBV9 TGTGCCAGCAGCGTAGGGGGCCCCAATCAGCCCCAGCATTTT CASSVGGPNQPQHF
NA TRBJ2-2 TRBV18 TGTGCCAGCTCACCAGACCGGATTGGAGGAGGGAACACCGGGGAGCTGTTTTTT CASSPDRIGGGNTGELFF
NA TRBJ2-7 TRBV6-5 TGTGCCAGCAGTTACTCGAACAGGGCACCCTACGAGCAGTACTTC CASSYSNRAPYEQYF
TRBD2 TRBJ2-2 TRBV2 TGTGCCAGCAGTGTCCTAGCGGGGGCGAACACCGGGGAGCTGTTTTTT CASSVLAGANTGELFF
NA TRBJ2-7 TRBV14 TGTGCCAGCAGCCAAGAGGGGGCGCCAAGGGAGCAGTACTTC CASSQEGAPREQYF
TRBD1 TRBJ1-2 TRBV7-3 TGTGCCAGCAGCTCACAGGGGGCCTTCGGCTACACCTTC CASSSQGAFGYTF
TRBD2 TRBJ2-5 TRBV5-1 TGCGCCAGCAGCTTGGCCGGGAGGTTCGAGACCCAGTACTTC CASSLAGRFETQYF
TRBD2 TRBJ2-5 TRBV25-1 TGTGCCAGCAGTGGGATCCTAGCGGTTAAAGAGACCCAGTACTTC CASSGILAVKETQYF
TRBD1 TRBJ2-1 TRBV6-5 TGTGCCAGCAGTTACTCCCTGACAGGGCACTACAATGAGCAGTTCTTC CASSYSLTGHYNEQFF
TRBD1 TRBJ1-1 TRBV28 TGTGCCAGCAGCTTGACAGGGGAAGTTGCGGGTGAAGCTTTCTTT CASSLTGEVAGEAFF
TRBD1 TRBJ2-5 TRBV28 TGTGCCAGCAGCCCACGACTCGGACAGGGGGAAGAGACCCAGTACTTC CASSPRLGQGEETQYF
TRBD1 TRBJ2-7 TRBV4-1 TGCGCCAGCAGCCAAGGCGGGACAGGGGGGAACGAGCAGTACTTC CASSQGGTGGNEQYF
TRBD1 TRBJ1-5 TRBV5-1 TGCGCCAGCAGCTACAGGGGTCCCTATCAGCCCCAGCATTTT CASSYRGPYQPQHF
TRBD1 TRBJ2-1 TRBV4-3 TGCGCCAGCAGCGCCGGGACAGGAACCTACAATGAGCAGTTCTTC CASSAGTGTYNEQFF
NA TRBJ1-6 TRBV6-5 TGTGCCAGCAGTTACTCGAGAGATTCACCCCTCCACTTT CASSYSRDSPLHF
TRBD2 TRBJ2-1 TRBV18 TGTGCCAGCTCACCGGCGGGGGGCGGGTACAATGAGCAGTTCTTC CASSPAGGGYNEQFF
TRBD2 TRBJ2-3 TRBV30 TGTGCCGGGAGTGGGGGACTATTGAGCACAGATACGCAGTATTTT CAGSGGLLSTDTQYF
NA TRBJ1-4 TRBV4-1 TGCGCCAGCAGCCAAGTTGGACGGGAGAGGGCTAATGAAAAACTGTTTTTT CASSQVGRERANEKLFF
NA TRBJ1-5 TRBV6-1 TGTGCCAGCAGTGGCGGACTGGATAATCAGCCCCAGCATTTT CASSGGLDNQPQHF
NA TRBJ2-3 TRBV6-6 TGTGCAAATTTTGAGGATACGCAGTATTTT CANFEDTQYF
NA TRBJ2-2 TRBV18 TGTGCCAGCTCACTCGACAGAACTAACACCGGGGAGCTGTTTTTT CASSLDRTNTGELFF
NA TRBJ2-2 TRBV4-1 TGCGCCAGCAGCCAAGTTCCGGGGATAGGTTCCACCGGGGAGCTGTTTTTT CASSQVPGIGSTGELFF
NA TRBJ1-5 TRBV30 TGTGCCTGGAGTGTACGTGGTCTCGGTCAGCCCCAGCATTTT CAWSVRGLGQPQHF
TRBD2 TRBJ2-7 TRBV11-2 TGTGCCAGCAGCTTAGCTAGCGGGGGGGAAAAGCAGTACTTC CASSLASGGEKQYF
NA TRBJ2-1 TRBV4-2 TGTGCCAGCAGCCAAGATCGGGCAGGGGGGAATGAGCAGTTCTTC CASSQDRAGGNEQFF
NA TRBJ2-6 TRBV6-5 TGTGCCAGCAGTTACGGGGGACTCTCTGGGGCCAACGTCCTGACTTTC CASSYGGLSGANVLTF
NA TRBJ2-5 TRBV4-2 TGTGCCAGCAGCCAGAGGGTTCGAGAGAACCAGTACTTC CASSQRVRENQYF
TRBD2 TRBJ2-5 TRBV29-1 TGCAGCGTGGATGGACTAGCGGGAAGGAAGACCCAGTACTTC CSVDGLAGRKTQYF
NA TRBJ1-1 TRBV28 TGTGCCAGCAGTCCAGGGGTGAACACTGAAGCTTTCTTT CASSPGVNTEAFF
NA TRBJ2-1 TRBV11-3 TGTGCCAGCAGCCATCGACTGTTTAATGAGCAGTTCTTC CASSHRLFNEQFF
NA TRBJ1-2 TRBV28 TGTGCCAGCATGTCAGTCTACTATGGCTACACCTTC CASMSVYYGYTF
NA TRBJ1-5 TRBV30 TGTGCCTGGAGAGGACAGTTGAATCAGCCCCAGCATTTT CAWRGQLNQPQHF
NA TRBJ2-7 TRBV6-5 TGTGCCAGCAGATCAGGTGGATACGCCTACGAGCAGTACTTC CASRSGGYAYEQYF
NA TRBJ2-1 TRBV29-1 TGCAGCGTTGAGTCGACAGGGTTGAGGGGGGAGAGCTACAATGAGCAGTTCTTC CSVESTGLRGESYNEQFF
NA TRBJ2-2 TRBV4-2 TGTGCCAGCAGCCATCAGGGGCCCGGGGAGCTGTTTTTT CASSHQGPGELFF
NA TRBJ2-7 TRBV30 TGTGCCTGGAGCGGGGACACCTACGAGCAGTACTTC CAWSGDTYEQYF
NA TRBJ2-7 TRBV11-2 TGTGCCAGCAGCCCAAGACAGGCCCCCGATACTGTGCAGTACTTC CASSPRQAPDTVQYF
NA TRBJ2-7 TRBV14 TGTGCCAGCAGCCAAGATAGAGACAAATACGAGCAGTACTTC CASSQDRDKYEQYF
NA TRBJ1-5 TRBV30 TGTGCCTGGAGTGTGAGTCAGCCCCAGCATTTT CAWSVSQPQHF
TRBD1 TRBJ2-6 TRBV7-2 TGTGCCAGCAGCTCCCCGGGACAGGGCCCCTCTGGGGCCAACGTCCTGACTTTC CASSSPGQGPSGANVLTF
NA TRBJ2-7 TRBV6-5 TGTGCCAGCAGTTACTCAGGGGGCTCCTACGAGCAGTACTTC CASSYSGGSYEQYF
NA TRBJ1-5 TRBV4-3 TGCGCCAGCAGCCAAGATTGGGCAGACAATCAGCCCCAGCATTTT CASSQDWADNQPQHF
NA TRBJ1-5 TRBV5-5 TGTGCCAGCAGCTTAGATGGGGGGAGCAATCAGCCCCAGCATTTT CASSLDGGSNQPQHF
TRBD2 TRBJ2-2 TRBV5-1 TGCGCCACCAAGCCTAGCGGGAACACCGGGGAGCTGTTTTTT CATKPSGNTGELFF
TRBD2 TRBJ2-1 TRBV7-9 TGTGCCAGCAGCTTACGAAGGACTAGCGGCCATCACAATGAGCAGTTCTTC CASSLRRTSGHHNEQFF
TRBD2 TRBJ2-2 TRBV29-1 TGCAGCGCCGCGAGGGGGAGACTAGCGGGAGGGGACACCGGGGAGCTGTTTTTT CSAARGRLAGGDTGELFF
NA TRBJ1-2 TRBV5-5 TGTGCCAGCAGTTCCGGGACATACTTCAACTATGGCTACACCTTC CASSSGTYFNYGYTF
NA TRBJ2-7 TRBV11-2 TGTGCCAGCAGCTCAGGTTTGATTAGGTTCCAAGGCAACGAGCAGTACTTC CASSSGLIRFQGNEQYF
NA TRBJ2-2 TRBV7-2 TGTGCCAGCAGCTTAGATGTTGGGGGGGGCCGGGAGCTGTTTTTT CASSLDVGGGRELFF
NA TRBJ2-5 TRBV5-1 TGCGCCAGCACCCTACTGGCGGGGAAAGAGACCCAGTACTTC CASTLLAGKETQYF
TRBD2 TRBJ2-7 TRBV6-6 TGTGCCAGCAGCCGACTAGCGACCGAGCAGTACTTC CASSRLATEQYF
TRBD1 TRBJ2-1 TRBV6-5 TGTGCCAGCAGAGCCGGGACAGCCCAGAACAATGAGCAGTTCTTC CASRAGTAQNNEQFF
TRBD2 TRBJ2-2 TRBV28 TGTGCCAGCAGTCCGCCCCCGACTAGCGGGATAGGGAACACCGGGGAGCTGTTTTTT CASSPPPTSGIGNTGELFF
TRBD2 TRBJ2-7 TRBV5-1 TGCGCCAGCAGCTCAGGACTAGCGGGAGCCGAGCAGTACTTC CASSSGLAGAEQYF
NA TRBJ1-5 TRBV9 TGTGCCAGCAGCACCAGACAGGTTAGCAATCAGCCCCAGCATTTT CASSTRQVSNQPQHF
TRBD1 TRBJ2-5 TRBV6-1 TGTGCCAGCAGCACCACAGGGGGCCGGGAGACCCAGTACTTC CASSTTGGRETQYF
NA TRBJ2-1 TRBV4-3 TGCGCCAGCAGCCCATTTCTGGGAGGCCACAATGAGCAGTTCTTC CASSPFLGGHNEQFF
TRBD1 TRBJ1-1 TRBV6-6 TGTGCCAGCAGCCCACTACAGGGGCTCACTGAAGCTTTCTTT CASSPLQGLTEAFF
TRBD1 TRBJ2-7 TRBV9 TGTGCCAGCAGCGTAGAGGGGACAGGGGGTACCTACGAGCAGTACTTC CASSVEGTGGTYEQYF